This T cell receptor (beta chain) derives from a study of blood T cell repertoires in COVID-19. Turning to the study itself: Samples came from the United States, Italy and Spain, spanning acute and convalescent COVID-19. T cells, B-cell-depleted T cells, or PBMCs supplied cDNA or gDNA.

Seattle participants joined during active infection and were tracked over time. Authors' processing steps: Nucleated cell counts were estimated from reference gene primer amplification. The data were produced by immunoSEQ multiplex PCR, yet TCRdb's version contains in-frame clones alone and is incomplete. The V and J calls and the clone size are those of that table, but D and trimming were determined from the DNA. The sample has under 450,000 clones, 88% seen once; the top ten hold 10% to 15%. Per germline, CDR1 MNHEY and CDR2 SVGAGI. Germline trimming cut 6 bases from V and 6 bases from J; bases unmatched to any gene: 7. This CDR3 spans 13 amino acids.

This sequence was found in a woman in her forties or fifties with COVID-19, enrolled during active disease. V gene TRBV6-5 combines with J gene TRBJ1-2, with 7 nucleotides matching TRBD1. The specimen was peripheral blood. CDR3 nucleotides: TGTGCCAGCAGCCGGGGACAGATGAATGGCTACACCTTC. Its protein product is CASSRGQMNGYTF.